Given below is one TCR beta chain in context. The source of the sample is a study of patients and donors after allogeneic stem cell transplantation. TCRdb recomputed calls from the RT-PCR reads with MiXCR, one row per CDR3 protein. This sample has 25,000 or so distinct CDR3 sequences, with less than 30% found just once. Sequencing was done on a sample of blood, either unsorted or a sorted T cell fraction (not recorded which). This TCR derives from a human donor who was either an allogeneic HSCT recipient or a stem cell or donor lymphocyte infusion donor (not recorded which). It is not recorded whose cells these are; they may come from a transplant donor.

In nucleotides, the CDR3 is TGCGCCAGCAGTCCGACAGGGAGGTATGAAAAACTGTTTTTT. Amino acid sequence: CASSPTGRYEKLFF. V and J are TRBV5-1 and TRBJ1-4; 7 nucleotides line up with TRBD1. The length of the CDR3 is 14 residues. Germline V gene data show CDR1 as SGHRS and CDR2 as YFSETQ. J gave up 6 bases and V 5 bases, and 7 bases lay outside the gene matches. Based on the CDR3 plus reference TRBV5-1 and TRBJ1-4, the full variable domain is KAGVTQTPRYLIKTRGQQVTLSCSPISGHRSVSWYQQTPGQGLQFLFEYFSETQRNKGNFPGRFSGRQFSNSRSEMNVSTLELGDSALYLCASSPTGRYEKLFFGSGTQLSVL.